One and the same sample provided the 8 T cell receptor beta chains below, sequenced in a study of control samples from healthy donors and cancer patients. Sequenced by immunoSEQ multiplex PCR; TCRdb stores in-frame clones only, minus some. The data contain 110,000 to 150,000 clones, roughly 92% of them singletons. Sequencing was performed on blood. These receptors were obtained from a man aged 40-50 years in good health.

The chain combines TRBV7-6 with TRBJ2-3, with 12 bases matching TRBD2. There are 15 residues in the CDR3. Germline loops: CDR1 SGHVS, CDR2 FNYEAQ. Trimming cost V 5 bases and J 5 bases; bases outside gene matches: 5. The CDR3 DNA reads TGTGCCAGCAGCCGACTAGCGGGGGTCGGAGATACGCAGTATTTT. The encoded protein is CASSRLAGVGDTQYF.

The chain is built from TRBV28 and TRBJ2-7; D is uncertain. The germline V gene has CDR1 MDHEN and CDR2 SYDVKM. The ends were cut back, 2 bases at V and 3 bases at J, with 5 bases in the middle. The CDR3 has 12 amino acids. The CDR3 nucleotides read TGTGCCAGCAGTTTAGACGGCTACGAGCAGTACTTC. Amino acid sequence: CASSLDGYEQYF.

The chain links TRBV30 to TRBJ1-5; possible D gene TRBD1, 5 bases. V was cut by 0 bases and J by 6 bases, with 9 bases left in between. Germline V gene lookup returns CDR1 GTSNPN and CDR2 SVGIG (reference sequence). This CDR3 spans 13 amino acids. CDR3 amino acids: CAWSVAQGQPQHF. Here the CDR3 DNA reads TGTGCCTGGAGTGTTGCCCAGGGTCAGCCCCAGCATTTT.

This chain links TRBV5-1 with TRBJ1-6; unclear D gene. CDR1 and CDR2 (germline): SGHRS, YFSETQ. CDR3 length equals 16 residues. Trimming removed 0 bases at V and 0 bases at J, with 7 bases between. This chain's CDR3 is CASSLVGSSYNSPLHF. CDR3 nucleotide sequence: TGCGCCAGCAGCTTGGTGGGGAGCTCCTATAATTCACCCCTCCACTTT.

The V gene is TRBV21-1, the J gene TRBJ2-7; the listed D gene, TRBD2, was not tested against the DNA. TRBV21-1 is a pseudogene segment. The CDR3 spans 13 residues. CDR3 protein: CASRALVSYEQYF. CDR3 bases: TGTGCCAGCAGAGCCCTAGTTTCCTACGAGCAGTACTTC.

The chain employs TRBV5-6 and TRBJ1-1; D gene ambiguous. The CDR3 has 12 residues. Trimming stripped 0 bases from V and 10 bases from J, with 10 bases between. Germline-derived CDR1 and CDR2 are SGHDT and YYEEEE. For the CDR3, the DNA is TGTGCCAGCAGCTTGGGATCGGGAGGAGCTTTCTTT. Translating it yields CASSLGSGGAFF.

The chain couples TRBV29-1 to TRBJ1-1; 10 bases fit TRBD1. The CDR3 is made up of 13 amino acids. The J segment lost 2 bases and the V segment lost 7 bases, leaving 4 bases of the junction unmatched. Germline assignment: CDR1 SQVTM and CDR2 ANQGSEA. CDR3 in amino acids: CSGQGAENTEAFF. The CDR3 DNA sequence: TGCAGCGGACAGGGGGCGGAAAACACTGAAGCTTTCTTT.

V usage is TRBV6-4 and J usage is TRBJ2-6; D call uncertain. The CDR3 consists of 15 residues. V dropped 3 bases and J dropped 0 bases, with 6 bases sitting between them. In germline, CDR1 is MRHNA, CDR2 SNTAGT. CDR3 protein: CASSEAVSGANVLTF. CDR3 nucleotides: TGTGCCAGCAGTGAGGCAGTCTCTGGGGCCAACGTCCTGACTTTC.